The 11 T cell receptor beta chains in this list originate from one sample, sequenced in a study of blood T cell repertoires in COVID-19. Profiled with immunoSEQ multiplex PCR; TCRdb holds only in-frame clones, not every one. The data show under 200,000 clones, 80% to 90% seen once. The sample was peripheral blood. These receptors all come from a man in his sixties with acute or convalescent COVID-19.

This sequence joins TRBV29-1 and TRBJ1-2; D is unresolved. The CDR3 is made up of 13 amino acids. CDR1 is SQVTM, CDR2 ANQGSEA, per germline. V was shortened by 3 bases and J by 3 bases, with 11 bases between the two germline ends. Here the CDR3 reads CSVEHGNHYGYTF. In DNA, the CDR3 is TGCAGCGTTGAGCACGGTAATCACTATGGCTACACCTTC.

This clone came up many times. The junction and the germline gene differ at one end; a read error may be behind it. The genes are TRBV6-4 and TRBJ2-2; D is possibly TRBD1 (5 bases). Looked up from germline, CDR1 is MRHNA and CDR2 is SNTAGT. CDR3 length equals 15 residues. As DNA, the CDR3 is TGTGCCAGCAGTGACTCGGCAGGGAACGCCGGGGAGCTGTTTTTT. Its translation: CASSDSAGNAGELFF.

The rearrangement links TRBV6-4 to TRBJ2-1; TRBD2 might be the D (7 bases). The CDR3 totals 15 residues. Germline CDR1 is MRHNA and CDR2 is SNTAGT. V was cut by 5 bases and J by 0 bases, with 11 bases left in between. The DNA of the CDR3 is TGTGCCAGCAGTAAGGGGGGGTTCTCCTACAATGAGCAGTTCTTC. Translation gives CASSKGGFSYNEQFF.

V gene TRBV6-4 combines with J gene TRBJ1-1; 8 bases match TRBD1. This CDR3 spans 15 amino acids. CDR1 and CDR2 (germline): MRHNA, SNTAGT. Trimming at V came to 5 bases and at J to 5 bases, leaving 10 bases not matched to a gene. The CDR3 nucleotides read TGTGCCAGCAGTCCAGGGGGCGCGGGCTTAACTGAAGCTTTCTTT. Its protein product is CASSPGGAGLTEAFF.

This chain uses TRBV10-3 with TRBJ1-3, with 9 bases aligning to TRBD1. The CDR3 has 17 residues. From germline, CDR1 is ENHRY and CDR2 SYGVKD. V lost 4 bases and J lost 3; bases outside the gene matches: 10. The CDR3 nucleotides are TGTGCCATCAGTGGCGCGGGACAGGGATTAGGTGGAAACACCATATATTTT. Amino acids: CAISGAGQGLGGNTIYF.

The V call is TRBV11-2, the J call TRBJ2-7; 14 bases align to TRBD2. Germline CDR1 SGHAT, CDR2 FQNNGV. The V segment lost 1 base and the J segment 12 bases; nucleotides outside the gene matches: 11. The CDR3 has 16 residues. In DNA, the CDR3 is TGTGCCAGCAGCTTAGCCGGGACTAGCGGGAGTCGTCGTCCGTACTTC. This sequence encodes CASSLAGTSGSRRPYF.

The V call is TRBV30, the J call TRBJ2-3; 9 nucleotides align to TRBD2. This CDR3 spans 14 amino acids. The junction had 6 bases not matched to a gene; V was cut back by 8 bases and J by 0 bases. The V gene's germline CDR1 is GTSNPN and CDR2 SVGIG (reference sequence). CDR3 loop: CALEGLASTDTQYF. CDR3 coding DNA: TGTGCCCTGGAGGGACTAGCTAGCACAGATACGCAGTATTTT. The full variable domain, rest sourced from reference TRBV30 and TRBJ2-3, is SQTIHQWPATLVQPVGSPLSLECTVEGTSNPNLYWYRQAAGRGLQLLFYSVGIGQISSEVPQNLSASRPQDRQFILSSKKLLLSDSGFYLCALEGLASTDTQYFGPGTRLTVL.

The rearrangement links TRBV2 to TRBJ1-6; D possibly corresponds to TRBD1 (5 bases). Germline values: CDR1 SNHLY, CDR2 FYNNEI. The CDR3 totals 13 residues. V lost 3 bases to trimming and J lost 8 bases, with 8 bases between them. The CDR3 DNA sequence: TGTGCCAGCAGTGACAGGGTTGATTCACCCCTCCACTTT. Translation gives CASSDRVDSPLHF. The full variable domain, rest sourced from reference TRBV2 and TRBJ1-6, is EPEVTQTPSHQVTQMGQEVILRCVPISNHLYFYWYRQILGQKVEFLVSFYNNEISEKSEIFDDQFSVERPDGSNFTLKIRSTKLEDSAMYFCASSDRVDSPLHFGNGTRLTVT.

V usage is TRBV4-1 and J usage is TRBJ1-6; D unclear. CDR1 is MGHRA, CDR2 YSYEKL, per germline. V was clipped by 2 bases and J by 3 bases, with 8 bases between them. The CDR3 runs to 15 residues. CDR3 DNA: TGCGCCAGCAGCCAAAACAATTTCTATAATTCACCCCTCCACTTT. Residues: CASSQNNFYNSPLHF.

CDR3 residues: CASSQDYRLSYNEQFF. The DNA for the CDR3 is TGCGCCAGCAGCCAAGACTACCGCCTATCCTACAATGAGCAGTTCTTC. This chain uses TRBV4-1 with TRBJ2-1; D uncertain. The germline gives CDR1 MGHRA, CDR2 YSYEKL. The V end was cut by 0 bases, the J end by 1 base, with 10 bases between. This CDR3 region has 16 residues.

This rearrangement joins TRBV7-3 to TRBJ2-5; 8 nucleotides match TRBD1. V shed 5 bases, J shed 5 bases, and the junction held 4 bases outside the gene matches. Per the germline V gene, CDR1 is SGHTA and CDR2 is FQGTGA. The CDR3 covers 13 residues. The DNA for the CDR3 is TGTGCCAGCAGCCGGACAGGGACCGAGACCCAGTACTTC. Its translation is CASSRTGTETQYF.